These 25 T cell receptor beta chains originate from one sample sequenced in a study of T cell responses to AZD1222 COVID-19 vaccine. Repertoires were generated with immunoSEQ multiplex PCR, while TCRdb's copy carries only in-frame clones and drops some. The sample lists about 120,000 clones; about 91% were seen once. This specimen was peripheral blood, taken on day 0 of AZD1222 vaccination. The receptors originated from an adult in good health.

This chain connects TRBV19 to TRBJ2-6; D is ambiguous. Trimming removed 7 bases from V and 1 base from J, with 8 bases in between. Germline V gives CDR1 LNHDA, CDR2 SQIVND (reference sequence). The CDR3 totals 14 residues. The CDR3 DNA is TGTGCCAGTAAAAGCTTATCTGGGGCCAACGTCCTGACTTTC. This encodes CASKSLSGANVLTF.

The V gene is TRBV7-2, the J gene TRBJ1-1; D ambiguous. Germline V gene sequence: CDR1 SGHTA, CDR2 FQGNSA. Trimming took off 3 bases at V and 1 base at J, with 6 bases between the two ends. This CDR3 has 13 amino acids. Here the CDR3 DNA reads TGTGCCAGCAGCTTCGGGAGGAACACTGAAGCTTTCTTT. Translation gives CASSFGRNTEAFF. Supplemented by reference TRBV7-2 and TRBJ1-1, the full variable domain reads GAGVSQSPSNKVTEKGKDVELRCDPISGHTALYWYRQSLGQGLEFLIYFQGNSAPDKSGLPSDRFSAERTGGSVSTLTIQRTQQEDSAVYLCASSFGRNTEAFFGQGTRLTVV.

The chain has TRBV3-1 (or the pseudogene TRBV3-2) and TRBJ2-7; no clear D. The CDR3 is 13 amino acids. Germline CDR1 reads LGHDT; CDR2 reads YNNKEL (reference sequence). The V and J ends lost 6 bases and 11 bases respectively, with 20 bases between them. CDR3 in DNA: TGTGCCAGCAGTCGAGGTCCCCTGGGTAGGGAGTACTTC. This sequence encodes CASSRGPLGREYF.

CDR3 sequence (DNA): TGTGCCAGCAGTTTGGAGGTGTTAGAACCCCTCCACTTT. As protein: CASSLEVLEPLHF. The rearrangement joins TRBV27 to TRBJ1-6; no firm D call. Germline V CDR1 and CDR2: MNHEY, SMNVEV (reference sequence). The V gene lost 3 bases and the J gene lost 12 bases, with 12 bases spanning the gap. The CDR3 loop spans 13 amino acids.

As DNA, the CDR3 is TGTGCCAGCAGCGTAGGGGGCACGAACACCGGGGAGCTGTTTTTT. Translated, it gives CASSVGGTNTGELFF. The gene calls are TRBV9 and TRBJ2-2; perhaps TRBD1 as D (5 bases). The germline V gene encodes CDR1 SGDLS and CDR2 YYNGEE. The CDR3 length is 15 residues. Trimming shortened V by 0 bases and J by 0 bases, and 6 bases separated the two germline ends.

The V and J genes are TRBV6-6 and TRBJ1-6, with D possibly being TRBD1 (5 bases). The germline CDR1 and CDR2 sequences are MNHNY and SVGAGI (reference sequence). This CDR3 is 14 amino acids long. V lost 6 bases and J lost 0, with 6 bases in between. The CDR3 region is CASRDTSYNSPLHF. CDR3 DNA sequence: TGTGCCAGCAGGGACACCTCCTATAATTCACCCCTCCACTTT.

The rearrangement links TRBV27 to TRBJ1-5, with TRBD1 identical over 8 bases. The V segment lost 6 bases and the J segment 1 base; nucleotides outside the gene matches: 8. The V gene's germline CDR1 is MNHEY and CDR2 SMNVEV (reference sequence). The CDR3 runs to 16 residues. The CDR3 is CASSQRTGTSNQPQHF. DNA of the CDR3: TGTGCCAGCAGCCAACGGACAGGGACGAGCAATCAGCCCCAGCATTTT.

The rearrangement links TRBV6-5 to TRBJ2-1; TRBD1 aligns across 7 bases. Looked up from germline, CDR1 is MNHEY and CDR2 is SVGAGI. V gave up 6 bases and J gave up 5 bases; unmatched junction bases: 10. The CDR3 is 15 residues long. The CDR3 loop is CASSVDRAWDNEQFF. The CDR3 region has the DNA TGTGCCAGCAGCGTCGACAGGGCTTGGGACAATGAGCAGTTCTTC.

This CDR3 reads CASTRSGGDEQYF. CDR3 DNA: TGTGCCAGCACCCGTAGCGGGGGAGACGAGCAGTACTTC. The V gene is TRBV7-2, the J gene TRBJ2-7, with TRBD2 matching over 9 bases. The CDR3 length is 13 residues. Trimming took 7 bases from V and 5 from J; bases not matched to a gene: 6. Germline V CDR1 and CDR2: SGHTA, FQGNSA.

The chain is built from TRBV27 and TRBJ2-3; 7 bases agree with TRBD2. The CDR3 extends over 15 amino acids. Germline trimming cut 1 base from V and 1 base from J; bases unmatched to any gene: 2. Looked up from germline, CDR1 is MNHEY and CDR2 is SMNVEV (reference sequence). The CDR3 sequence is CASSLWGRGTDTQYF. The CDR3 coding sequence is TGTGCCAGCAGTTTATGGGGGAGGGGCACAGATACGCAGTATTTT.

This rearrangement joins TRBV3-1 (or the pseudogene TRBV3-2) to TRBJ2-7; possible D gene TRBD2, 7 bases. Germline V gene data show CDR1 as LGHDT and CDR2 as YNNKEL (reference sequence). This CDR3 has 13 amino acids. Trimming pared 8 bases from V and 2 bases from J, leaving 13 bases between. DNA for the CDR3: TGTGCCAGCGGGGGGGCAACCGCCTACGAGCAGTACTTC. It specifies CASGGATAYEQYF.

This clone was seen more than once but under ten times. The chain employs TRBV7-2 and TRBJ2-7, with 7 nucleotides matching TRBD2. The CDR3 totals 16 residues. V shed 3 bases and J 6 bases; nucleotides not matched to a gene: 14. Germline V lookup: CDR1 SGHTA, CDR2 FQGNSA. CDR3 bases: TGTGCCAGCAGCTTCCGGGGCGGGGGTAGGCTGGGCGAGCAGTACTTC. This codes for CASSFRGGGRLGEQYF.

CDR3 loop: CASRPGGFQVTEAFF. CDR3 DNA: TGTGCCAGCCGCCCGGGAGGGTTTCAAGTCACTGAAGCTTTCTTT. The gene calls are TRBV2 and TRBJ1-1, with D unresolved. This CDR3 has 15 amino acids. Germline values: CDR1 SNHLY, CDR2 FYNNEI. V lost 8 bases, J lost 4 bases, and 20 bases lay in between.

The gene calls are TRBV11-3 and TRBJ1-5, with D possibly being TRBD1 (6 bases). Germline-derived CDR1 and CDR2 are SGHNT and YENEEA. The V end was cut by 7 bases, the J end by 9 bases, with 28 bases between. The CDR3 is 17 residues long. CDR3 in DNA: TGTGCCAGCACCCCCGGGGGGGGAAACACAGGGAGGCGGCCCCAGCATTTT. Encoded protein: CASTPGGGNTGRRPQHF. Full variable domain (remainder filled in from reference TRBV11-3 and TRBJ1-5): EAGVVQSPRYKIIEKKQPVAFWCNPISGHNTLYWYLQNLGQGPELLIRYENEEAVDDSQLPKDRFSAERLKGVDSTLKIQPAELGDSAVYLCASTPGGGNTGRRPQHFGDGTRLSIL.

This clone is a singleton in its sample. This chain connects TRBV7-2 to TRBJ2-7; 9 nucleotides agree with TRBD2. The CDR3 has 16 amino acids. J gave up 0 bases and V 5 bases, and 8 bases lay outside the gene matches. Germline CDR1 SGHTA, CDR2 FQGNSA. Here the CDR3 reads CASSPTSGPGSYEQYF. The CDR3 DNA reads TGTGCCAGCAGCCCTACTAGCGGGCCAGGCTCCTACGAGCAGTACTTC.

This rearrangement joins TRBV19 to TRBJ1-3, with 9 bases lining up with TRBD1. The CDR3 runs 16 residues. Germline V lookup: CDR1 LNHDA, CDR2 SQIVND (reference sequence). After removal of 5 bases from V and 0 bases from J, the junction contained 5 bases not matched to a gene. Here the CDR3 DNA reads TGTGCCAGTAGTCCGCGACAGGGGGACTCTGGAAACACCATATATTTT. This codes for CASSPRQGDSGNTIYF.

Only one count was recorded for this clone. J is TRBJ2-1 and V is TRBV7-9; 9 positions agree with TRBD2. There are 16 residues in the CDR3. V lost 3 bases, J lost 1 base, and 4 bases stayed unmatched. Germline CDR1 is SEHNR and CDR2 is FQNEAQ (reference sequence). CDR3 loop: CASSLLAGKSYNEQFF. The CDR3 DNA reads as TGTGCCAGCAGCTTGCTAGCGGGGAAGTCCTACAATGAGCAGTTCTTC.

This rearrangement joins TRBV7-6 to TRBJ2-6; D is undetermined. V lost 5 bases, J lost 3 bases, and 11 bases lay in between. CDR1 SGHVS and CDR2 FNYEAQ come from the germline V gene. CDR3 length: 15 residues. The DNA for the CDR3 is TGTGCCAGCAGCCCGACCCCGGTTGGGGCCAACGTCCTGACTTTC. Residues: CASSPTPVGANVLTF.

The chain employs TRBV6-1 and TRBJ1-3; no clear D gene. V was trimmed by 1 base and J by 2 bases, leaving 15 bases between them. The length of the CDR3 is 17 residues. Germline V gene sequence: CDR1 MNHNS, CDR2 SASEGT. This CDR3 is CASSEGRPLLAGNTIYF. CDR3 DNA sequence: TGTGCCAGCAGTGAAGGCCGACCCCTCTTAGCTGGAAACACCATATATTTT.

V is TRBV19 and J is TRBJ1-5, with D hard to call. CDR1 LNHDA and CDR2 SQIVND come from the germline V gene (reference sequence). V was clipped by 0 bases and J by 0 bases, with 12 bases between them. This CDR3 has 17 amino acids. The CDR3 is CASSIEADDFSNQPQHF. In nucleotides, the CDR3 is TGTGCCAGTAGTATAGAGGCAGACGACTTTAGCAATCAGCCCCAGCATTTT. The variable domain in full, with the rest retrieved from reference TRBV19 and TRBJ1-5, is DGGITQSPKYLFRKEGQNVTLSCEQNLNHDAMYWYRQDPGQGLRLIYYSQIVNDFQKGDIAEGYSVSREKKESFPLTVTSAQKNPTAFYLCASSIEADDFSNQPQHFGDGTRLSIL.

CDR3 residues: CASSQESERGGSYNEQFF. CDR3 nucleotides: TGTGCCAGCAGCCAAGAGTCGGAGCGGGGGGGATCCTACAATGAGCAGTTCTTC. The genes are TRBV3-1 (or the pseudogene TRBV3-2) and TRBJ2-1, with TRBD2 matching 10 bases. The junction had 6 bases not matched to a gene; V was cut back by 0 bases and J by 1 base. CDR1 and CDR2 from the germline V gene are LGHDT and YNNKEL (reference sequence). There are 18 residues in the CDR3.

The chain is built from TRBV7-2 and TRBJ1-1; D not resolved. There are 15 residues in the CDR3. Germline V gene data show CDR1 as SGHTA and CDR2 as FQGNSA. The V end was cut by 1 base, the J end by 4 bases, with 13 bases between. The CDR3 is CASSLGAGWVTEAFF. The CDR3 DNA sequence: TGTGCCAGCAGCTTAGGAGCAGGTTGGGTCACTGAAGCTTTCTTT.

The chain is built from TRBV27 and TRBJ1-6; unclear D gene. There are 15 residues in the CDR3. The germline V gene encodes CDR1 MNHEY and CDR2 SMNVEV (reference sequence). V was pared by 1 base and J by 10 bases, with 14 bases between. The CDR3 here is CASSLYRVVGSPLHF. CDR3 nucleotides: TGTGCCAGCAGTTTATATAGGGTTGTGGGATCACCCCTCCACTTT.

This clone was seen only once. The J gene is TRBJ2-7, the V gene TRBV4-2; tentative D call: TRBD2 (5 bases). Germline V lookup: CDR1 LGHNA, CDR2 YNFKEQ. Trimming left V 1 base short and J 2 bases short, with 15 bases between. The CDR3 runs to 16 residues. The chain's CDR3 is CASSQADSSTPYEQYF. The CDR3 DNA reads as TGTGCCAGCAGCCAAGCGGACTCTTCTACCCCCTACGAGCAGTACTTC.

This clone has only a few counts. For the CDR3, the DNA is TGTGCCAGCAGCTGGACAAGGGACACTGAAGCTTTCTTT. Protein product: CASSWTRDTEAFF. V and J are TRBV7-2 and TRBJ1-1, with a possible D match to TRBD1 (5 bases). The CDR3 has 13 amino acids. V was cut by 4 bases and J by 3 bases, with 9 bases left in between. CDR1 and CDR2 (germline): SGHTA, FQGNSA.